These T cell receptor beta chains were read from a single sample in a study of response to subunit inactivated influenza vaccine. A single record per CDR3 protein comes from TCRdb applying MiXCR to the RT-PCR reads. The data show a few hundred thousand distinct CDR3 sequences, 21% seen once. The sample consisted of PBMCs from blood, taken about 20 months after vaccination. The receptors here all came from a man aged 50-75 years who received an inactivated influenza vaccine. The conserved cysteine and the conserved F or W are not part of the CDR3 here. Where a row states a size, it is once, few, many or the class of an expanded clone; other rows omit it.

>TRBV29-1|few|TRBJ2-7
SVEYPGSFFEQY
>TRBV6-6|.|TRBJ2-2
ASRPTAGELF
>TRBV7-3|few|TRBJ2-3
ASSSGSDTQY
>TRBV4-2|few|TRBJ1-3
ASSQDIASSGNTIY
>TRBV7-3|few|TRBJ2-1
ASSFAQGSYNEQF
>TRBV5-6|.|TRBJ2-3
ASSMILAGGQY
>TRBV12-3/TRBV12-4|.|TRBJ2-3
TSSLGLSGSSSTDTQY
>TRBV20-1|medium-sized|TRBJ2-2
SARSDSPNTGELF
>TRBV20-1|few|TRBJ2-5
SARAGGTGKETQY
>TRBV6-1|.|TRBJ2-7
ASSGFSAGDYEQY
>TRBV18|.|TRBJ1-1
ASSPPMGPNTEAF
>TRBV2|many|TRBJ2-2
ATRGLASAGELF
>TRBV5-1|.|TRBJ2-3
ASSLLGASTDTQY
>TRBV7-2|few|TRBJ1-5
ASSLDGGVNNQPQH
>TRBV4-1|.|TRBJ1-1
ASSKRQGASSEAF
>TRBV7-9|.|TRBJ2-7
ASSLDEGTYEQY
>TRBV3-1|.|TRBJ2-5
ASSGLAVQETQY
>TRBV4-2|few|TRBJ2-1
ASSQALAGAGQF
>TRBV7-8|few|TRBJ1-5
ASSLALPGYQPQH
>TRBV19|.|TRBJ2-2
ASSKGLAVNTGELF
>TRBV12-3/TRBV12-4|few|TRBJ1-2
ASSDGPSYYGYT
>TRBV19|.|TRBJ2-7
ASSIRDTYEQY
>TRBV2|.|TRBJ2-5
ASSEWAGGQETQY
>TRBV6-5|many|TRBJ2-5
ASSYSSGGPGETQY
>TRBV3-1|medium-sized|TRBJ2-7
ASSQEASFTYEQY
>TRBV7-9|many|TRBJ1-6
ASSFGGQGINSPLH
>TRBV24-1|many|TRBJ2-1
ATSDASRLGGQSSYNEQF
>TRBV19|few|TRBJ2-3
ASSILGTAGGTDTQY
>TRBV5-1|.|TRBJ2-3
ASSFNQGASTDTQY
>TRBV24-1|.|TRBJ2-3
ATSDLGQAQEGTDTQY
>TRBV6-1|.|TRBJ2-1
ASSKRLANEQF
>TRBV19|few|TRBJ2-1
ASSRRGQGEYEQF
>TRBV4-1|many|TRBJ1-5
ASSPDPRRPQH
>TRBV10-3|few|TRBJ1-1
AISERGMGAF
>TRBV5-5|few|TRBJ2-7
ASSLGTSGLYEQY
>TRBV19|few|TRBJ1-1
ASSPSRVYVNTEAF
>TRBV6-5|few|TRBJ2-3
ASSYQGSMDTQY
>TRBV10-3|.|TRBJ2-7
AISRDSGPYEQY
>TRBV15|once|TRBJ2-7
ATSRLFGGSVIEQY
>TRBV7-9|.|TRBJ1-1
ASSLDQGSAEAF
>TRBV20-1|.|TRBJ2-1
SAKSVEQF
>TRBV20-1|many|TRBJ2-5
SARSRGRETQY
>TRBV18|.|TRBJ1-5
ASSGDWLNQPQH
>TRBV27|few|TRBJ2-3
ASSPRVLSTDTQY
>TRBV14|.|TRBJ1-4
ASSQVGQGFSEKLF
>TRBV20-1|.|TRBJ2-2
SASWTGSSGELF
>TRBV12-3/TRBV12-4|few|TRBJ2-1
ASSLAGVHEQF
>TRBV15|.|TRBJ2-3
ATSIKLAGGSTDTQY
>TRBV4-3|.|TRBJ1-4
ASSQEWPAELF
>TRBV2|few|TRBJ2-1
ASSPSTGSYNEQF
>TRBV20-1|.|TRBJ1-3
SAGYPGNTIY
>TRBV14|many|TRBJ1-2
ASSLSQMNYGYT
>TRBV23-1|few|TRBJ2-5
ASSQPDRGQETQY
>TRBV4-3|many|TRBJ1-2
ASSQDRTVHYGYT